This T cell receptor (beta chain) was recovered during a study of shared clonotypes between healthy human individuals. Study at large: For every donor, three CD4 naive, three CD4 memory, two CD8 naive and one CD8 memory plates were used. Overall study findings and caveats: Larger richness was generally estimated for naive than memory subsets.

CDR1 is MNHNS and CDR2 is SASEGT in the germline V gene. Germline trimming cut 2 bases from V and 4 bases from J; bases unmatched to any gene: 5. The CDR3 totals 16 residues. Sorted-subset replicate PCRs used 200 ng DNA, about 30,000 T cell genomes. Clones were sequenced by immunoSEQ multiplex PCR, and TCRdb holds only the in-frame ones, with some missing. The data show 2 million to 2.5 million clones, roughly 90% seen once. Comment on this clone: Its specificity is not known.

This TCR came from a man in his late teens or twenties in good health. Some clones in this sample may be carry-over from other donors' samples. Sequences were obtained from naive CD4+ T cells from PBMCs. Subset given: CD45RA+ positively selected. The chain has TRBV6-1 and TRBJ2-2, with 9 bases lining up with TRBD1. For the CDR3, the DNA is TGTGCCAGCAGTGAAACCGGGACAGGGACCACCGGGGAGCTGTTTTTT. It encodes CASSETGTGTTGELFF.